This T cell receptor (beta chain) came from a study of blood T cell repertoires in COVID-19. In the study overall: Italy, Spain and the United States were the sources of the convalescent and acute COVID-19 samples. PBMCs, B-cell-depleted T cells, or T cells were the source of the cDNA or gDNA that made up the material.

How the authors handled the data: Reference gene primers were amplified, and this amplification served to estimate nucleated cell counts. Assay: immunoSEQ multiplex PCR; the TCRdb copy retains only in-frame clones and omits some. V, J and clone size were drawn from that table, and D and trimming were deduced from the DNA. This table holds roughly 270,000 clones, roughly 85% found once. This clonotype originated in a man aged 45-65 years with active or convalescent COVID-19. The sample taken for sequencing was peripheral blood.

CDR3 protein: CASRTEPYSNQPQHF. CDR3 bases: TGCGCCAGCAGGACAGAGCCTTATAGCAATCAGCCCCAGCATTTT. The chain is built from TRBV5-1 and TRBJ1-5; weak D call: TRBD1 (5 bases). Trimming took 5 bases from V and 0 from J, leaving 12 bases between them. CDR1 SGHRS and CDR2 YFSETQ come from the germline V gene. The CDR3 covers 15 residues.